Below, 5 T cell receptor beta chains from the same sample are listed, as sequenced in a study of regulatory T cells in long-lasting Graves disease. Arm-PCR of CDR3 regions and iRepertoire HTBI primers were the basis on which TCR beta libraries were built. TCRdb passed the multiplex PCR reads through MiXCR, listing each CDR3 protein once. The sample includes 510,000 or so distinct CDR3 sequences, 9.5% to 15% of them seen just once. Noted time point: newly diagnosed GD, antithyroid drugs for less than 3 months. PBMC RNA served as the TCR library source. These sequences were also reported in another study, on T cells in Graves' hyperthyroidism and ophthalmopathy.

Source: peripheral blood mononuclear cells (PBMCs), taken at new diagnosis, from a patient treated with antithyroid drugs. The receptor set was obtained from a woman in her 30s with Graves disease.

This clonotype has ten or more counts. V usage is TRBV28 and J usage is TRBJ2-2; D gene uncertain. Germline V gene sequence: CDR1 MDHEN, CDR2 SYDVKM. CDR3 length: 13 amino acids. Trimming pared 3 bases from V and 8 bases from J, leaving 10 bases between. The CDR3: CASSFFLRGELFF. In DNA, the CDR3 is TGTGCCAGCAGTTTTTTTCTGAGGGGGGAGCTGTTTTTT.

This clonotype has a count of ten or more. The rearrangement uses TRBV11-2 and TRBJ2-3; a possible D gene is TRBD2 (6 bases). Germline V CDR1 and CDR2: SGHAT, FQNNGV. V lost 5 bases, J lost 4 bases, and 16 bases lay in between. There are 15 residues in the CDR3. The DNA of the CDR3 is TGTGCCAGCAGCCTTAGGCGGAGGGAGTCAGATACGCAGTATTTT. As protein: CASSLRRRESDTQYF.

This clonotype was found many times. The rearrangement links TRBV11-2 to TRBJ1-3; a weak D match, TRBD1 (6 bases). V was trimmed by 5 bases and J by 0 bases, leaving 14 bases between them. The CDR3 runs 16 residues. Germline V gives CDR1 SGHAT, CDR2 FQNNGV. The CDR3 loop is CASSPTTGHSGNTIYF. The CDR3 nucleotides are TGTGCCAGCAGCCCAACGACAGGACACTCTGGAAACACCATATATTTT.

In its sample, this clonotype was seen many times. V usage is TRBV2 and J usage is TRBJ2-4; 7 nucleotides agree with TRBD2. Germline-derived CDR1 and CDR2 are SNHLY and FYNNEI. The CDR3 sequence is 16 residues long. V was clipped by 2 bases and J by 1 base; unmatched bases: 5. The CDR3 region has the DNA TGTGCCAGCAGTGAATGGGGGGGGACTGCCAAAAACATTCAGTACTTC. Translation gives CASSEWGGTAKNIQYF. Full variable domain (missing parts from reference TRBV2 and TRBJ2-4): EPEVTQTPSHQVTQMGQEVILRCVPISNHLYFYWYRQILGQKVEFLVSFYNNEISEKSEIFDDQFSVERPDGSNFTLKIRSTKLEDSAMYFCASSEWGGTAKNIQYFGAGTRLSVL.

This clonotype was seen at least ten times. The V gene is TRBV7-9, the J gene TRBJ1-2, with TRBD1 matching over 8 bases. V dropped 5 bases and J dropped 8; count of bases not matched to a gene: 7. Germline V lookup: CDR1 SEHNR, CDR2 FQNEAQ (reference sequence). This CDR3 spans 13 amino acids. The CDR3 DNA is TGTGCCAGCAGCCCACAGGGGGAGGTAGGCTACACCTTC. Protein product: CASSPQGEVGYTF. Based on the CDR3 plus reference TRBV7-9 and TRBJ1-2, the full variable domain is DTGVSQNPRHKITKRGQNVTFRCDPISEHNRLYWYRQTLGQGPEFLTYFQNEAQLEKSRLLSDRFSAERPKGSFSTLEIQRTEQGDSAMYLCASSPQGEVGYTFGSGTRLTVV.